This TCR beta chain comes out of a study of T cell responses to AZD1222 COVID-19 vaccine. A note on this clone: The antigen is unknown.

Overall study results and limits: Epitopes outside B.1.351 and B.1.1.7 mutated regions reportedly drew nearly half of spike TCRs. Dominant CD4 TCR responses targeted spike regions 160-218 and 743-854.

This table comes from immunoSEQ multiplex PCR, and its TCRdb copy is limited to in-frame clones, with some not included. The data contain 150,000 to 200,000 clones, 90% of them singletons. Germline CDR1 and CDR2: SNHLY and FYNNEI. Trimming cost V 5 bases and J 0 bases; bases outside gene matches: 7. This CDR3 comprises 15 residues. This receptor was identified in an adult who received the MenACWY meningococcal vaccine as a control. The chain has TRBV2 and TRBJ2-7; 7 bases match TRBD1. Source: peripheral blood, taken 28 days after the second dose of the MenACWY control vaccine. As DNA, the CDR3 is TGTGCCAGCAGTCTAGGGACAGCAAGCTCCTACGAGCAGTACTTC. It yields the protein CASSLGTASSYEQYF.